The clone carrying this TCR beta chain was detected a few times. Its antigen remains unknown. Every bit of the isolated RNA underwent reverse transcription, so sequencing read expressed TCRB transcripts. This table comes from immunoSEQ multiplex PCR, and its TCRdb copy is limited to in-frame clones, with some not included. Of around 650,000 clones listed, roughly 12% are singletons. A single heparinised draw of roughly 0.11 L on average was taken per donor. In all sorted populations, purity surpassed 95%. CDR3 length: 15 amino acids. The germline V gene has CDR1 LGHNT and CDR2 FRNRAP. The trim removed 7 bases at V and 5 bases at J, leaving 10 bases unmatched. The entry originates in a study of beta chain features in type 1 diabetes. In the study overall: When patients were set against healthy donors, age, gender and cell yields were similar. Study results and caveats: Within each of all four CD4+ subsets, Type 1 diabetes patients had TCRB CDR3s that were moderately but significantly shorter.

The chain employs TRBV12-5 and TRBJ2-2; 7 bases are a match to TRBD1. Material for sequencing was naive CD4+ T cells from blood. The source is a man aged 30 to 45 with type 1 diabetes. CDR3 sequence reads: CASVLGQAVTGELFF. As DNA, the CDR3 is TGTGCTAGTGTCTTAGGACAGGCGGTTACCGGGGAGCTGTTTTTT.